These 10 T cell receptor beta chains originate from one sample sequenced in a study of blood T cells in healthy people across ages. Primed by a sample-barcoded 5' primer and a J-beta primer mix, a second PCR proceeded for roughly 7 to 11 cycles. MiXCR was run by TCRdb on the 5' RACE reads, yielding one entry per CDR3 protein. The table lists around 620,000 distinct CDR3 sequences, approximately 27% of them singletons, with around 20% in the top ten. Sequencing was performed on blood. The receptors originated from a woman aged 70-85 years in good health.

This clonotype has just a few counts. The J gene is TRBJ1-2, the V gene TRBV14; no clear D gene. V dropped 1 base and J dropped 4 bases, with 7 bases sitting between them. The CDR3 has 13 residues. Germline CDR1 reads SGHDN; CDR2 reads FVKESK. CDR3 nucleotides: TGTGCCAGCAGCCAAGGGCCGATCTATGGCTACACCTTC. Amino acids: CASSQGPIYGYTF.

This clonotype occurred a few times. This chain uses TRBV5-4 with TRBJ2-1; 12 bases are shared with TRBD1. With V trimmed by 4 bases and J by 6 bases, 5 bases remained unmatched. Looked up from germline, CDR1 is SGHNT and CDR2 is YYREEE (reference sequence). This CDR3 contains 15 residues. CDR3 loop: CASSHGTGGFNEQFF. The CDR3 nucleotides read TGTGCCAGCAGCCACGGGACAGGGGGCTTCAATGAGCAGTTCTTC.

This clonotype was detected only a few times. V is TRBV10-3 and J is TRBJ2-4; D gene uncertain. CDR1 and CDR2 (germline): ENHRY, SYGVKD. Trimming stripped 2 bases from V and 1 base from J, with 9 bases between. This CDR3 region has 15 residues. The CDR3 sequence: CAISEGSAAKNIQYF. As DNA, the CDR3 is TGTGCCATCAGTGAGGGGTCTGCGGCCAAAAACATTCAGTACTTC.

This clonotype was counted between two and nine times. In nucleotides, the CDR3 is TGCAGTGCTGGATCCGGGACAAGCAATCAGCCCCAGCATTTT. This codes for CSAGSGTSNQPQHF. V gene TRBV20-1 combines with J gene TRBJ1-5, with D possibly being TRBD1 (6 bases). V was pared by 5 bases and J by 1 base, with 12 bases between. Germline CDR1 is DFQATT and CDR2 is SNEGSKA (reference sequence). This CDR3 has 14 residues.

This clonotype has just a few counts. The rearrangement uses TRBV20-1 and TRBJ2-1; D is undetermined. Germline-derived CDR1 and CDR2 are DFQATT and SNEGSKA (reference sequence). V lost 5 bases, J lost 6 bases, and 5 bases lay in between. The CDR3 covers 10 residues. CDR3 coding DNA: TGCAGTGCTGGGGTCAATGAGCAGTTCTTC. Translating gives CSAGVNEQFF.

The chain carries TRBV5-5 and TRBJ1-6; unclear D gene. The CDR3 totals 16 residues. The germline CDR1 and CDR2 sequences are SGHKS and YYEKEE (reference sequence). V lost 0 bases and J lost 6, with 13 bases in between. The CDR3 reads CASSLDTTTRNSPLHF. The CDR3 DNA reads TGTGCCAGCAGCTTGGACACCACGACGCGTAATTCACCCCTCCACTTT.

Comment on this clonotype: A junction boundary mismatches the germline segment, possibly from a read error. The chain carries TRBV7-9 and TRBJ2-5; D ambiguous. CDR1 and CDR2 from the germline V gene are SEHNR and FQNEAQ (reference sequence). The CDR3 is 13 amino acids. The CDR3 here is CASNLLAQETQCF. CDR3 nucleotides: TGTGCCAGCAACCTCTTGGCCCAAGAGACCCAGTGCTTC.

V gene TRBV6-1 combines with J gene TRBJ2-3; D uncertain. Germline assignment: CDR1 MNHNS and CDR2 SASEGT. This CDR3 has 14 amino acids. Trimming took off 7 bases at V and 4 bases at J, with 15 bases between the two ends. Here the CDR3 reads CASIIGSRPDTQYF. The CDR3 nucleotides read TGTGCCAGCATTATAGGGTCGCGGCCAGATACGCAGTATTTT.

The chain employs TRBV3-1 and TRBJ1-2; 7 positions match TRBD1. This CDR3 is 14 amino acids long. Germline V gene sequence: CDR1 LGHDT, CDR2 YNNKEL (reference sequence). With V trimmed by 0 bases and J by 6 bases, 4 bases remained unmatched. The chain's CDR3 is CASSQDDRVNGYTF. The CDR3 DNA reads TGTGCCAGCAGCCAAGACGACAGGGTAAATGGCTACACCTTC.

This clonotype has just a few counts. This rearrangement joins TRBV4-3 to TRBJ1-6; D not resolved. CDR1 is LGHNA, CDR2 YSLEER, per germline. This CDR3 spans 16 amino acids. Trimming removed 5 bases at V and 11 bases at J, with 22 bases between. The CDR3 loop is CASSFYPSAGNPPLHF. DNA for the CDR3: TGCGCCAGCAGCTTCTACCCTTCCGCCGGGAATCCACCCCTCCACTTT.